One and the same sample provided the 19 T cell receptor beta chains below, sequenced in a study of blood T cell repertoires in COVID-19. The method was immunoSEQ multiplex PCR; TCRdb's version includes in-frame clones alone and lacks a portion of them. Of more than 200,000 clones in the sample, 80% to 90% were seen once. Sequencing used peripheral blood. Source of these receptors: an elderly woman with acute or convalescent COVID-19.

The chain has TRBV28 and TRBJ2-2; D is perhaps TRBD1 (6 bases). The CDR3 is 14 amino acids. Trimming cost V 10 bases and J 3 bases, with 15 bases left between them. The V gene's germline CDR1 is MDHEN and CDR2 SYDVKM. The chain's CDR3 is CAIRQVVHTGELFF. As DNA, the CDR3 is TGTGCCATAAGACAGGTCGTACACACCGGGGAGCTGTTTTTT.

This clone was detected only a few times. This sequence joins TRBV4-2 and TRBJ1-5; unclear D gene. Per germline, CDR1 LGHNA and CDR2 YNFKEQ. Trimming removed 0 bases from V and 5 bases from J, with 5 bases in between. The CDR3 covers 13 residues. The CDR3 here is CASSQERDQPQHF. CDR3 in DNA: TGTGCCAGCAGCCAAGAGAGGGATCAGCCCCAGCATTTT.

The chain carries TRBV4-3 and TRBJ1-1; TRBD1 aligns across 8 bases. CDR1 and CDR2 from the germline V gene are LGHNA and YSLEER. With V trimmed by 5 bases and J by 6 bases, 2 bases remained unmatched. This CDR3 has 12 residues. DNA of the CDR3: TGCGCCAGCAGCAGCAGGGGGCCTGAAGCTTTCTTT. Protein product: CASSSRGPEAFF.

The V gene is TRBV24-1, the J gene TRBJ1-5; D not certain. V lost 1 base, J lost 3 bases, and 18 bases lay in between. The V gene's germline CDR1 is KGHDR and CDR2 SFDVKD. The CDR3 loop spans 18 amino acids. Here the CDR3 DNA reads TGTGCCACCAGTGATTTAGCCCGCGAGTGGGCGTACAATCAGCCCCAGCATTTT. Protein product: CATSDLAREWAYNQPQHF.

The V gene is TRBV4-1, the J gene TRBJ2-3, with 7 nucleotides matching TRBD2. The CDR3 runs to 18 residues. CDR1 is MGHRA, CDR2 YSYEKL, per germline. J lost 6 bases, V lost 0 bases, and 15 bases had no gene match. This CDR3 reads CASSQDRLAATLGDTQYF. CDR3 in DNA: TGCGCCAGCAGCCAAGACCGGCTAGCGGCTACCTTGGGGGATACGCAGTATTTT.

This clone was recorded only once. V is TRBV2 and J is TRBJ2-6; no definite D call. This CDR3 comprises 14 residues. In germline, CDR1 is SNHLY, CDR2 FYNNEI. The germline V and J ends were trimmed by 5 bases and 1 base, with 6 bases remaining between them. The CDR3 reads CASSRRSGANVLTF. In nucleotides, the CDR3 is TGTGCCAGCAGTCGGCGGTCTGGGGCCAACGTCCTGACTTTC.

This clone occurred a few times. V is TRBV19 and J is TRBJ1-2, with D perhaps matching TRBD1 (5 bases). Deletions cut 5 bases from V and 2 bases from J, with 9 bases between. This CDR3 has 13 residues. Germline V gene sequence: CDR1 LNHDA, CDR2 SQIVND (reference sequence). CDR3 loop: CASSLGQNYGYTF. CDR3 DNA sequence: TGTGCCAGTAGTCTGGGGCAGAACTATGGCTACACCTTC.

CDR3 DNA: TGTGCCAGCAGCTTAGGAGGGGGCGGCACTGAAGCTTTCTTT. Translating gives CASSLGGGGTEAFF. The V and J genes are TRBV11-2 and TRBJ1-1; 7 bases map to TRBD1. Germline CDR1 and CDR2: SGHAT and FQNNGV. Losses at the gene ends were 1 base for V and 4 bases for J; bases not matched to a gene: 3. The CDR3 is 14 residues long.

This rearrangement joins TRBV30 to TRBJ1-1; TRBD1 matches 9 bases. In germline, CDR1 is GTSNPN, CDR2 SVGIG (reference sequence). With 8 bases clipped from V and 5 bases from J, the junction kept 18 bases outside the gene matches. The CDR3 sequence is 16 residues long. CDR3 in amino acids: CAIPPGTGLGGTEAFF. CDR3 nucleotide sequence: TGTGCCATCCCCCCCGGGACAGGGCTTGGAGGGACTGAAGCTTTCTTT.

The chain joins TRBV15 to TRBJ2-1, with 8 positions matching TRBD2. Germline loops: CDR1 LNHNV, CDR2 YYDKDF (reference sequence). CDR3 length: 14 amino acids. The junction had 5 bases not matched to a gene; V was cut back by 3 bases and J by 7 bases. This CDR3 reads CATSSGGALNEQFF. CDR3 nucleotides: TGTGCCACCAGCAGCGGGGGGGCCTTAAATGAGCAGTTCTTC.

The chain joins TRBV7-8 to TRBJ2-1, with D tentatively TRBD1 (5 bases). The germline V gene encodes CDR1 SGHVS and CDR2 FQNEAQ. The ends were cut back, 2 bases at V and 1 base at J, with 9 bases in the middle. This CDR3 contains 15 residues. CDR3 nucleotide sequence: TGTGCCAGCAGCTTACGGACACGTTCCTACAATGAGCAGTTCTTC. Its protein product is CASSLRTRSYNEQFF. Full variable domain (outside the CDR3, taken from reference TRBV7-8 and TRBJ2-1): GAGVSQSPRYKVAKRGQDVALRCDPISGHVSLFWYQQALGQGPEFLTYFQNEAQLDKSGLPSDRFFAERPEGSVSTLKIQRTQQEDSAVYLCASSLRTRSYNEQFFGPGTRLTVL.

The chain uses TRBV6-6 and TRBJ2-7, with D possibly being TRBD2 (6 bases). The CDR3 contains 15 residues. Trimming removed 7 bases at V and 4 bases at J, with 20 bases between. Germline-derived CDR1 and CDR2 are MNHNY and SVGAGI (reference sequence). The CDR3 nucleotides read TGTGCCAGCAAGCGTCTTCCGGGGGTAAGGTACGAGCAGTACTTC. Amino acid sequence: CASKRLPGVRYEQYF.

The chain joins TRBV7-2 to TRBJ1-5, with TRBD1 as a possible D gene (6 bases). The CDR3 has 16 amino acids. Germline V gives CDR1 SGHTA, CDR2 FQGNSA. V lost 3 bases to trimming and J lost 4 bases, with 16 bases between them. The CDR3: CASSFAGGRENQPQHF. The CDR3 DNA reads as TGTGCCAGCAGCTTTGCCGGGGGGCGGGAAAATCAGCCCCAGCATTTT.

This chain connects TRBV12-3 or TRBV12-4 to TRBJ1-2, with a tentative D call TRBD1 (5 bases). This CDR3 spans 12 amino acids. V was trimmed by 1 base and J by 7 bases, leaving 7 bases between them. The CDR3 DNA is TGTGCCAGCAGTTTAGTCGGGGGTGGCTACACCTTC. Protein product: CASSLVGGGYTF.

The rearrangement joins TRBV19 to TRBJ2-7; D is ambiguous. V gave up 5 bases and J gave up 2 bases, with 13 bases separating them. This CDR3 has 14 residues. Germline V gives CDR1 LNHDA, CDR2 SQIVND (reference sequence). In nucleotides, the CDR3 is TGTGCCAGTAGTCCCCTCCAGTCAGCCTACGAGCAGTACTTC. Amino acid sequence: CASSPLQSAYEQYF.

The V and J genes are TRBV19 and TRBJ1-1; D is unclear. V lost 7 bases and J 1 base, leaving 7 bases between the germline ends. This CDR3 has 12 residues. CDR1 is LNHDA, CDR2 SQIVND, per germline (reference sequence). The CDR3 nucleotides read TGTGCCAGTATTGCCGGGAACACTGAAGCTTTCTTT. Translating it yields CASIAGNTEAFF.

The rearrangement links TRBV5-1 to TRBJ2-5; the D gene is possibly TRBD1 (5 bases). CDR3 length equals 16 residues. The V gene's germline CDR1 is SGHRS and CDR2 YFSETQ. The V gene lost 0 bases and the J gene lost 0 bases, with 12 bases spanning the gap. CDR3 sequence: CASSLGAGINQETQYF. CDR3 nucleotide sequence: TGCGCCAGCAGCTTGGGGGCAGGGATTAACCAAGAGACCCAGTACTTC.

In this sample, this clone turned up once. This rearrangement joins TRBV6-5 to TRBJ2-1; 7 positions agree with TRBD2. With V trimmed by 2 bases and J by 4 bases, 8 bases remained unmatched. From germline, CDR1 is MNHEY and CDR2 SVGAGI. The CDR3 runs to 16 residues. For the CDR3, the DNA is TGTGCCAGCAGTTACGGCCCGGGGGGAAATTACAATGAGCAGTTCTTC. Residues: CASSYGPGGNYNEQFF.

The rearrangement uses TRBV5-4 and TRBJ1-5; TRBD1 might be the D (5 bases). Per germline, CDR1 SGHNT and CDR2 YYREEE (reference sequence). The CDR3 loop spans 14 amino acids. Trimming cost V 2 bases and J 6 bases, with 12 bases left between them. This chain's CDR3 is CASSFQGQPQPQHF. The CDR3, as DNA: TGTGCCAGCAGCTTCCAGGGTCAGCCTCAGCCCCAGCATTTT.